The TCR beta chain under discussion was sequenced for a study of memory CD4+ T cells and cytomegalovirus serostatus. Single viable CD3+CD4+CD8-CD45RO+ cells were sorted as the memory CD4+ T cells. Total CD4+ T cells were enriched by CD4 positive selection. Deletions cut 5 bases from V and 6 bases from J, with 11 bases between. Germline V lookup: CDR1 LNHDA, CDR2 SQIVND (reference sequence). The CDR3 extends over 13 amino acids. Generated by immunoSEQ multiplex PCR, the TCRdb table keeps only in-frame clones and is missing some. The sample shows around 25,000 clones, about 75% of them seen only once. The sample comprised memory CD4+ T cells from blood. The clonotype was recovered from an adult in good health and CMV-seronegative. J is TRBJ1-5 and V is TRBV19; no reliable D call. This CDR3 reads CASSVGYTQPQHF. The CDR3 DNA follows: TGTGCCAGTAGTGTGGGGTATACTCAGCCCCAGCATTTT.